The clone carrying this T cell receptor beta chain is classed as medium-sized. Time point reported: sample taken at primary tumor resection. TCRdb fed the 5' RACE reads into MiXCR, producing one record per CDR3 protein. Among about 23,000 distinct CDR3 sequences listed, around 5% were seen once. This sample was taken from a study of spatial heterogeneity in lung cancer. The material sequenced was PBMCs, taken at surgery. The receptor was isolated from a male donor with early-stage non-small cell lung cancer.

The CDR3 DNA reads TGTGCCAGCCAAATGTCTGGGGGCAATCAGCCCCAGCATTTT. Amino acids: CASQMSGGNQPQHF. The chain joins TRBV28 to TRBJ1-5; no reliable D call. The germline V gene has CDR1 MDHEN and CDR2 SYDVKM. V was clipped by 8 bases and J by 2 bases, with 13 bases between them. CDR3 size: 14 residues.